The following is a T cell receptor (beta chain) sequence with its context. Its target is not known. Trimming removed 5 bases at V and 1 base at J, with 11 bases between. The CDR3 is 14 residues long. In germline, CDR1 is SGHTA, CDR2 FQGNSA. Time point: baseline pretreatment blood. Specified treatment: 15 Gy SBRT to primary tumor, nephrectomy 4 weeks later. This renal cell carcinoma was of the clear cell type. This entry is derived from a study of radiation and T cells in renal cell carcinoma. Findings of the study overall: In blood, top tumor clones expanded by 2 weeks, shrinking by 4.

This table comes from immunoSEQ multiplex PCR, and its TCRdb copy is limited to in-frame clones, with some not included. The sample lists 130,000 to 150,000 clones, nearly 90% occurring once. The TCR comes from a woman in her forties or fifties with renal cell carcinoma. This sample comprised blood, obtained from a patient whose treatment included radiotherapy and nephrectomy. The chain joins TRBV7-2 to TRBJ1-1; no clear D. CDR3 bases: TGTGCCAGCAGCCTCCGATCAGCGAACACTGAAGCTTTCTTT. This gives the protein CASSLRSANTEAFF. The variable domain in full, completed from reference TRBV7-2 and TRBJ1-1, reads GAGVSQSPSNKVTEKGKDVELRCDPISGHTALYWYRQSLGQGLEFLIYFQGNSAPDKSGLPSDRFSAERTGGSVSTLTIQRTQQEDSAVYLCASSLRSANTEAFFGQGTRLTVV.